A single sample is the source of the 32 T cell receptor beta chains below, sequenced in a study of shared clonotypes between healthy human individuals. Clones were read by immunoSEQ multiplex PCR, and TCRdb kept only the in-frame ones, dropping some. The table records about 730,000 clones, roughly 72% of them present only once. Sequencing was carried out using memory CD4+ T cells sorted from blood. Subset described: CD45RA-negative fraction. These receptors were obtained from a woman aged 30 to 39 in good health.

Comment on this clone: Because the CDR3 is missing its conserved closing phenylalanine or tryptophan, this is likely a read error. It is unclear where the CDR3 begins or ends on the DNA, so no DNA is shown, and the CDR3 is as TCRdb lists it. V and J are TRBV27 and TRBJ1-2; the DNA was not used to check the table's D call, TRBD1. 9 amino acids form the CDR3, both terminal residues included. From germline, CDR1 is MNHEY and CDR2 SMNVEV (reference sequence). The chain's CDR3 is CASTTGSQL.

The chain recombines TRBV19 with TRBJ1-1; D unclear. In germline, CDR1 is LNHDA, CDR2 SQIVND (reference sequence). The V end was cut by 3 bases, the J end by 1 base, with 15 bases between. There are 16 residues in the CDR3. DNA for the CDR3: TGTGCCAGTAGTATTGCACGTGCAGGAGCGAACACTGAAGCTTTCTTT. It yields the protein CASSIARAGANTEAFF.

CDR3 in amino acids: CASSLEGGAAGNTIYF. Here the CDR3 DNA reads TGTGCCAGCAGCTTGGAGGGCGGGGCGGCTGGAAACACCATATATTTT. The chain joins TRBV5-5 to TRBJ1-3, with D possibly being TRBD1 (5 bases). V was shortened by 0 bases and J by 2 bases, with 12 bases between the two germline ends. CDR1 SGHKS and CDR2 YYEKEE come from the germline V gene (reference sequence). This CDR3 spans 16 amino acids.

The V call is TRBV7-9, the J call TRBJ2-7, with a possible D match to TRBD2 (6 bases). The germline V and J ends were trimmed by 5 bases and 7 bases, with 21 bases remaining between them. This CDR3 contains 15 residues. The germline gives CDR1 SEHNR, CDR2 FQNEAQ (reference sequence). CDR3 bases: TGTGCCAGCAGCGCCAGCGGGCGACTCGCGGAGGAGCAGTACTTC. Its translation: CASSASGRLAEEQYF.

This chain uses TRBV7-2 with TRBJ1-5; D call uncertain. The CDR3 contains 13 residues. Germline CDR1 is SGHTA and CDR2 is FQGNSA. Trimming cost V 2 bases and J 6 bases, with 8 bases left between them. CDR3: CASSLHPSQPQHF. DNA of the CDR3: TGTGCCAGCAGCTTACACCCCAGTCAGCCCCAGCATTTT.

This clone was recorded once. This chain uses TRBV15 with TRBJ2-7; D remains unclear. V lost 0 bases and J 0 bases, leaving 18 bases between the germline ends. CDR3 size: 18 residues. The germline V gene encodes CDR1 LNHNV and CDR2 YYDKDF (reference sequence). In DNA, the CDR3 is TGTGCCACCAGCAGAGATAAATTCGAGCGAACAAGCTCCTACGAGCAGTACTTC. Its protein product is CATSRDKFERTSSYEQYF.

The chain carries TRBV29-1 and TRBJ1-4, with D hard to call. This CDR3 spans 13 amino acids. The V gene lost 4 bases and the J gene lost 4 bases, with 10 bases spanning the gap. The V gene's germline CDR1 is SQVTM and CDR2 ANQGSEA. The CDR3 sequence: CSVGAQLNEKLFF. Here the CDR3 DNA reads TGCAGCGTTGGGGCACAGCTTAATGAAAAACTGTTTTTT.

This chain connects TRBV19 to TRBJ1-4; D possibly corresponds to TRBD1 (5 bases). V lost 7 bases and J 4 bases, leaving 13 bases between the germline ends. The CDR3 is made up of 14 amino acids. Germline V gives CDR1 LNHDA, CDR2 SQIVND (reference sequence). The CDR3 region is CASTRTGLNEKLFF. The CDR3, as DNA: TGTGCCAGTACCCGGACGGGACTTAATGAAAAACTGTTTTTT.

This clone is a singleton in its sample. The V and J genes are TRBV7-9 and TRBJ2-4; 14 nucleotides line up with TRBD2. Germline V gene data show CDR1 as SEHNR and CDR2 as FQNEAQ (reference sequence). CDR3 length: 18 residues. The V segment lost 5 bases and the J segment 3 bases; nucleotides outside the gene matches: 9. The CDR3 DNA sequence: TGTGCCAGCAGCGCTCCGGGACTAGCGGGAGAAGGCAAAAACATTCAGTACTTC. It is translated as CASSAPGLAGEGKNIQYF.

V is TRBV6-1 and J is TRBJ1-1; D remains ambiguous. From germline, CDR1 is MNHNS and CDR2 SASEGT. V lost 5 bases, J lost 1 base, and 11 bases lay in between. The CDR3 is made up of 14 amino acids. The CDR3 loop reads CASSLGLGNTEAFF. The CDR3 DNA sequence: TGTGCCAGCAGTCTCGGGTTAGGGAACACTGAAGCTTTCTTT.

This rearrangement joins TRBV7-2 to TRBJ2-1; 12 positions match TRBD2. V was pared by 1 base and J by 7 bases, with 8 bases of the junction left unmatched. CDR3 size: 17 residues. Germline V gene sequence: CDR1 SGHTA, CDR2 FQGNSA. The CDR3 reads CASSLVGTSGRSNEQFF. For the CDR3, the DNA is TGTGCCAGCAGCTTAGTTGGTACTAGCGGGAGGAGTAATGAGCAGTTCTTC.

V gene TRBV6-6 combines with J gene TRBJ1-1, with D possibly being TRBD1 (5 bases). Trimming removed 4 bases at V and 3 bases at J, with 12 bases between. This CDR3 spans 14 amino acids. The germline CDR1 and CDR2 sequences are MNHNY and SVGAGI (reference sequence). The DNA of the CDR3 is TGTGCCAGCAGTTTAAGAAGGGACGACACTGAAGCTTTCTTT. It is translated as CASSLRRDDTEAFF.

The chain uses TRBV9 and TRBJ2-1, with a tentative D call TRBD2 (6 bases). V dropped 0 bases and J dropped 4 bases, with 11 bases sitting between them. Germline lookup yields CDR1 SGDLS and CDR2 YYNGEE. The CDR3 is 15 amino acids. The CDR3 bases are TGTGCCAGCAGCGTAGATGTTAGCGGATACAATGAGCAGTTCTTC. Translation gives CASSVDVSGYNEQFF. The full variable domain, rest sourced from reference TRBV9 and TRBJ2-1, is DSGVTQTPKHLITATGQRVTLRCSPRSGDLSVYWYQQSLDQGLQFLIQYYNGEERAKGNILERFSAQQFPDLHSELNLSSLELGDSALYFCASSVDVSGYNEQFFGPGTRLTVL.

J is TRBJ1-1 and V is TRBV30; 7 bases are a match to TRBD1. Per germline, CDR1 GTSNPN and CDR2 SVGIG (reference sequence). This CDR3 contains 13 residues. V dropped 4 bases and J dropped 2; count of bases not matched to a gene: 4. The CDR3 loop is CAWNRQGNTEAFF. The CDR3 DNA reads as TGTGCCTGGAACCGACAGGGAAACACTGAAGCTTTCTTT.

The V gene is TRBV5-1, the J gene TRBJ2-1, with 11 positions matching TRBD2. V dropped 0 bases and J dropped 13; count of bases not matched to a gene: 6. From germline, CDR1 is SGHRS and CDR2 YFSETQ. CDR3 length equals 14 residues. In DNA form, the CDR3 reads TGCGCCAGCAGCTTGGAACTAGCGGGAGCTTCACAGTTCTTC. It encodes CASSLELAGASQFF. The entire variable domain, with the rest obtained from reference TRBV5-1 and TRBJ2-1, is as follows: KAGVTQTPRYLIKTRGQQVTLSCSPISGHRSVSWYQQTPGQGLQFLFEYFSETQRNKGNFPGRFSGRQFSNSRSEMNVSTLELGDSALYLCASSLELAGASQFFGPGTRLTVL.

The rearrangement links TRBV19 to TRBJ2-2; 13 bases agree with TRBD2. V shed 6 bases and J 5 bases; nucleotides not matched to a gene: 15. Germline CDR1 reads LNHDA; CDR2 reads SQIVND (reference sequence). The CDR3 extends over 19 amino acids. The CDR3 loop reads CASRRTSGSILGRTGELFF. As DNA, the CDR3 is TGTGCCAGTAGAAGGACTAGCGGGAGTATACTGGGGAGGACCGGGGAGCTGTTTTTT.

The J gene is TRBJ2-7, the V gene TRBV9; D perhaps matches TRBD1 (6 bases). Germline CDR1 reads SGDLS; CDR2 reads YYNGEE. V was cut by 4 bases and J by 1 base, with 12 bases left in between. The CDR3 totals 14 residues. The CDR3 protein is CASSPRTDSYEQYF. The DNA for the CDR3 is TGTGCCAGCAGCCCTCGGACAGATTCCTACGAGCAGTACTTC.

The rearrangement uses TRBV20-1 and TRBJ1-2; no firm D call. The CDR3 has 11 amino acids. Trimming took off 4 bases at V and 8 bases at J, with 11 bases between the two ends. CDR1 DFQATT and CDR2 SNEGSKA come from the germline V gene (reference sequence). In DNA form, the CDR3 reads TGCAGTGCTATTTCCGACTTGGGCTACACCTTC. Encoded protein: CSAISDLGYTF.

This clone was observed a handful of times. The V and J genes are TRBV12-5 and TRBJ1-1; D not resolved. V was pared by 10 bases and J by 1 base, with 16 bases between. CDR1 is LGHNT, CDR2 FRNRAP, per germline. The CDR3 sequence is 14 residues long. CDR3 residues: CATRGGRQNTEAFF. CDR3 DNA sequence: TGTGCTACCCGAGGAGGACGGCAGAACACTGAAGCTTTCTTT.

This CDR3 reads CASSIDKAGTYNEQFF. CDR3 bases: TGTGCCAGTAGTATAGATAAGGCAGGGACCTACAATGAGCAGTTCTTC. The chain is built from TRBV19 and TRBJ2-1; maybe TRBD1 (5 bases). Germline values: CDR1 LNHDA, CDR2 SQIVND (reference sequence). The CDR3 runs to 16 residues. The V end was cut by 0 bases, the J end by 2 bases, with 11 bases between.

V usage is TRBV6-6 and J usage is TRBJ1-1; D remains unclear. The germline V and J ends were trimmed by 5 bases and 0 bases, with 13 bases remaining between them. The V gene's germline CDR1 is MNHNY and CDR2 SVGAGI (reference sequence). The CDR3 covers 15 residues. CDR3 coding DNA: TGTGCCAGCAGTACCCAGGATGTCATGAACACTGAAGCTTTCTTT. Encoded protein: CASSTQDVMNTEAFF.

The chain carries TRBV5-1 and TRBJ2-7, with TRBD1 matching 7 bases. In germline, CDR1 is SGHRS, CDR2 YFSETQ. Trimming cost V 4 bases and J 1 base; bases outside gene matches: 5. CDR3 length equals 14 residues. CDR3 DNA sequence: TGCGCCAGCAGCCAGGGGGTCCCTTCCTACGAGCAGTACTTC. This encodes CASSQGVPSYEQYF.

This clone was observed a handful of times. The chain is built from TRBV27 and TRBJ2-7, with D possibly TRBD1 on 5 matching bases. The CDR3 totals 12 residues. From germline, CDR1 is MNHEY and CDR2 SMNVEV (reference sequence). Trimming shortened V by 5 bases and J by 7 bases, and 12 bases separated the two germline ends. Here the CDR3 reads CASSLRAGEQYF. Written as DNA, the CDR3 is TGTGCCAGCAGTCTCAGGGCTGGAGAGCAGTACTTC.

This clone was detected a few times. The chain carries TRBV6-5 and TRBJ1-4, with unresolved D. V shed 0 bases and J shed 3 bases, with 8 bases lying between them. Per germline, CDR1 MNHEY and CDR2 SVGAGI. The CDR3 is 15 amino acids. The CDR3 sequence: CASSYSKRANEKLFF. The CDR3 bases are TGTGCCAGCAGTTACTCAAAGAGGGCTAATGAAAAACTGTTTTTT.

The CDR3 DNA is TGTGCCAGCAGTGGAGACTTGGTTGGGACTGAAGCTTTCTTT. Translated, it gives CASSGDLVGTEAFF. The rearrangement links TRBV2 to TRBJ1-1; no firm D call. The CDR3 loop spans 14 amino acids. Germline V gives CDR1 SNHLY, CDR2 FYNNEI. V lost 4 bases to trimming and J lost 5 bases, with 14 bases between them.

This chain uses TRBV5-5 with TRBJ1-1; maybe TRBD1 (5 bases). Trimming left V 2 bases short and J 1 base short, with 6 bases between. The CDR3 runs 13 residues. Germline CDR1 and CDR2: SGHKS and YYEKEE (reference sequence). DNA for the CDR3: TGTGCCAGCAGCTTTCAGGGGAACACTGAAGCTTTCTTT. This sequence encodes CASSFQGNTEAFF.

The genes are TRBV7-2 and TRBJ2-2, with D possibly TRBD2 on 5 matching bases. Trimming left V 3 bases short and J 8 bases short, with 10 bases between. CDR1 and CDR2 (germline): SGHTA, FQGNSA. The length of the CDR3 is 13 residues. The CDR3 DNA reads TGTGCCAGCAGCTTGGAGGTCTGGGGGGAGCTGTTTTTT. Its translation is CASSLEVWGELFF.

The chain combines TRBV2 with TRBJ2-1; unclear D gene. V dropped 5 bases and J dropped 1 base, with 9 bases sitting between them. The germline gives CDR1 SNHLY, CDR2 FYNNEI. CDR3 length: 14 amino acids. CDR3 loop: CASSRLTSYNEQFF. The CDR3 DNA reads as TGTGCCAGCAGTCGCCTTACGTCCTACAATGAGCAGTTCTTC.

This chain links TRBV5-8 with TRBJ1-2; 11 bases are a match to TRBD1. Germline CDR1 is SGHTS and CDR2 is YDEGEE. V gave up 0 bases and J gave up 8 bases; unmatched junction bases: 9. This CDR3 contains 16 residues. In nucleotides, the CDR3 is TGTGCCAGCAGCTTGGCCCTCGGACAGGGGGCGCTCGGCTACACCTTC. Protein product: CASSLALGQGALGYTF.

This chain links TRBV29-1 with TRBJ2-7, with D perhaps TRBD1 (5 bases). With 7 bases removed from V and 0 bases from J, the gap between germline ends came to 13 bases. The CDR3 is 13 residues long. Germline V CDR1 and CDR2: SQVTM, ANQGSEA. The CDR3 region is CSGRQPGSYEQYF. The CDR3 nucleotides read TGCAGCGGGCGACAGCCAGGCTCCTACGAGCAGTACTTC.

This clone was found a few times. The V and J genes are TRBV6-1 and TRBJ2-7; no clear D gene. V lost 7 bases, J lost 1 base, and 8 bases lay in between. Germline values: CDR1 MNHNS, CDR2 SASEGT. This CDR3 comprises 12 residues. CDR3: CASTVGSYEQYF. The CDR3 DNA reads TGTGCCAGCACAGTTGGGTCCTACGAGCAGTACTTC.

This clone was detected a few times. The rearrangement links TRBV5-8 to TRBJ2-3, with 11 bases identical to TRBD2. The CDR3 loop spans 15 amino acids. CDR1 is SGHTS and CDR2 is YDEGEE in the germline V gene. With 4 bases clipped from V and 2 bases from J, the junction kept 3 bases outside the gene matches. CDR3 in amino acids: CASSPGLAVTDTQYF. DNA of the CDR3: TGTGCCAGCAGCCCGGGACTAGCGGTCACAGATACGCAGTATTTT.